The 12 T cell receptor beta chains below come from one sample, sequenced in a study of post-analysis software for immune sequencing data. Overall study findings and caveats: Five TRBV segments, including TRBV5-6, TRBV5-1 and TRBV20-1, were more frequent in patients than controls.

The antigens of these receptors remain unknown. Researchers reported that TCR beta cDNA libraries carried unique molecular identifiers. TCRdb called the PCR reads again in MiXCR, with one record for every CDR3 protein. Among hundreds of thousands of distinct CDR3 sequences listed, more than 50% were seen once. The material sequenced was blood. The origin of the receptors is a girl aged 2-10 years with multiple sclerosis.

In its sample, this clonotype was seen a few times. The chain employs TRBV29-1 and TRBJ2-1; D not certain. In germline, CDR1 is SQVTM, CDR2 ANQGSEA. The CDR3 has 15 residues. Trimming took off 0 bases at V and 4 bases at J, with 13 bases between the two ends. The CDR3: CSVEDPGTYYNEQFF. The CDR3 DNA is TGCAGCGTTGAAGATCCAGGAACTTATTACAATGAGCAGTTCTTC.

This clonotype came up once. The J gene is TRBJ2-4, the V gene TRBV5-1, with D unresolved. The germline gives CDR1 SGHRS, CDR2 YFSETQ. V shed 0 bases and J shed 0 bases, with 7 bases lying between them. The CDR3 is 15 amino acids. CDR3 nucleotides: TGCGCCAGCAGCTTGGGTAAAGAAGCCAAAAACATTCAGTACTTC. Its translation is CASSLGKEAKNIQYF.

The CDR3 loop is CASRRTGVSGYTF. The CDR3 DNA follows: TGTGCCAGCAGAAGGACAGGGGTTTCTGGCTACACCTTC. The rearrangement joins TRBV6-5 to TRBJ1-2; the match to TRBD1 covers 9 bases. Germline lookup yields CDR1 MNHEY and CDR2 SVGAGI. Losses at the gene ends were 6 bases for V and 7 bases for J; bases not matched to a gene: 6. The CDR3 contains 13 residues.

This clonotype was observed a handful of times. The chain employs TRBV5-5 and TRBJ2-7; D is ambiguous. V lost 5 bases, J lost 4 bases, and 10 bases lay in between. Germline CDR1 is SGHKS and CDR2 is YYEKEE (reference sequence). This CDR3 region has 12 residues. CDR3 region: CASSHDLYEQYF. CDR3 in DNA: TGTGCCAGCAGTCACGACTTATACGAGCAGTACTTC.

The chain couples TRBV11-1 to TRBJ1-1, with TRBD1 matching over 7 bases. CDR1 and CDR2 (germline): SGHAT, FQDESV (reference sequence). With 5 bases clipped from V and 2 bases from J, the junction kept 17 bases outside the gene matches. The CDR3 runs to 18 residues. CDR3 in amino acids: CASSLKGIPGTANTEAFF. The CDR3 nucleotides are TGTGCCAGCAGCCTAAAAGGAATACCCGGGACAGCAAACACTGAAGCTTTCTTT.

The rearrangement links TRBV20-1 to TRBJ1-1; TRBD1 is a possible D gene (5 bases). Germline lookup yields CDR1 DFQATT and CDR2 SNEGSKA (reference sequence). CDR3 length equals 14 residues. V lost 5 bases and J 3 bases, leaving 16 bases between the germline ends. The CDR3: CSARRGAEDTEAFF. The CDR3 DNA sequence: TGCAGTGCTCGGCGAGGGGCAGAGGACACTGAAGCTTTCTTT.

This clonotype has more than one count but fewer than ten. The V and J genes are TRBV20-1 and TRBJ2-3, with D tentatively TRBD1 (6 bases). The germline V gene has CDR1 DFQATT and CDR2 SNEGSKA (reference sequence). V lost 3 bases, J lost 0 bases, and 7 bases lay in between. The CDR3 is made up of 13 amino acids. The CDR3 coding sequence is TGCAGTGCTAGGGGACATAGCACAGATACGCAGTATTTT. Protein product: CSARGHSTDTQYF.

This clonotype appeared a few times. The rearrangement joins TRBV9 to TRBJ2-7; 8 nucleotides align to TRBD2. The CDR3 has 15 residues. J gave up 4 bases and V 0 bases, and 6 bases lay outside the gene matches. Germline values: CDR1 SGDLS, CDR2 YYNGEE. The CDR3 reads CASSVGTSGPYEQYF. The CDR3 DNA reads as TGTGCCAGCAGCGTAGGTACTAGCGGACCGTACGAGCAGTACTTC.

The chain uses TRBV9 and TRBJ2-1, with 9 bases aligning to TRBD1. CDR3 length: 14 residues. V shed 6 bases, J shed 3 bases, and the junction held 4 bases outside the gene matches. Germline assignment: CDR1 SGDLS and CDR2 YYNGEE. The CDR3 nucleotides are TGTGCCAGCACCCCGACAGGGGGCTACAATGAGCAGTTCTTC. Its protein product is CASTPTGGYNEQFF.

Remarks on this clonotype: Relative to the germline gene, one junction end is altered; a read error may explain this. The V and J genes are TRBV11-2 and TRBJ2-1; TRBD1 aligns across 8 bases. Germline loops: CDR1 SGHAT, CDR2 FQNNGV. This CDR3 is 18 amino acids long. The DNA for the CDR3 is TGTGCCAGCAGCACTCAGGGTACAGGGGGAACCTCCTACAATAAGCAGTTCTTC. Amino acids: CASSTQGTGGTSYNKQFF.

V is TRBV5-1 and J is TRBJ2-1, with TRBD2 identical over 13 bases. With V trimmed by 1 base and J by 10 bases, 8 bases remained unmatched. Germline lookup yields CDR1 SGHRS and CDR2 YFSETQ. The CDR3 has 16 amino acids. CDR3 coding DNA: TGCGCCAGCAGCTTGCTAACTAGCGGGGGGGCAGGGGAGCAGTTCTTC. Residues: CASSLLTSGGAGEQFF.

The rearrangement uses TRBV7-9 and TRBJ2-1, with 7 positions matching TRBD1. In germline, CDR1 is SEHNR, CDR2 FQNEAQ (reference sequence). The ends lost 2 bases at V and 6 bases at J; junction bases unmatched: 7. The CDR3 spans 15 residues. CDR3 amino acids: CASSLSQGRGNEQFF. For the CDR3, the DNA is TGTGCCAGCAGCTTATCACAGGGGAGAGGCAATGAGCAGTTCTTC. Combining the CDR3 with reference TRBV7-9 and TRBJ2-1 gives the whole variable domain DTGVSQNPRHKITKRGQNVTFRCDPISEHNRLYWYRQTLGQGPEFLTYFQNEAQLEKSRLLSDRFSAERPKGSFSTLEIQRTEQGDSAMYLCASSLSQGRGNEQFFGPGTRLTVL.